This T cell receptor beta chain came from a study of blood T cells in healthy people across ages. Whole-study results and caveats: Versus aged donors, long-lived donors had higher diversity and more naive CD4+ cells. Among T cells, TCR beta diversity per million cells dropped roughly linearly as age rose.

Concerning this clonotype: Its antigen is as yet unknown.

The authors ran a second PCR of about 7 to 12 cycles using a sample-barcoded 5' primer and a J-beta primer mix. Any given sample supplied a minimum of 2.5 million CDR3-containing paired-end reads. MiXCR was run by TCRdb on the 5' RACE reads, yielding one entry per CDR3 protein. Among 650,000 to 800,000 distinct CDR3 sequences listed, around 45% were seen once. The origin of this receptor is a man in his sixties in good health. The sample consisted of blood.

The CDR3 region is CASSFTGGLVETQYF. CDR3 in DNA: TGTGCCAGCAGTTTTACAGGGGGTTTGGTAGAGACCCAGTACTTC. V usage is TRBV27 and J usage is TRBJ2-4; 8 positions agree with TRBD1. TRBJ2-5 matches the DNA end more closely, so the J call is doubtful. The germline gives CDR1 MNHEY, CDR2 SMNVEV (reference sequence). The CDR3 extends over 15 amino acids.